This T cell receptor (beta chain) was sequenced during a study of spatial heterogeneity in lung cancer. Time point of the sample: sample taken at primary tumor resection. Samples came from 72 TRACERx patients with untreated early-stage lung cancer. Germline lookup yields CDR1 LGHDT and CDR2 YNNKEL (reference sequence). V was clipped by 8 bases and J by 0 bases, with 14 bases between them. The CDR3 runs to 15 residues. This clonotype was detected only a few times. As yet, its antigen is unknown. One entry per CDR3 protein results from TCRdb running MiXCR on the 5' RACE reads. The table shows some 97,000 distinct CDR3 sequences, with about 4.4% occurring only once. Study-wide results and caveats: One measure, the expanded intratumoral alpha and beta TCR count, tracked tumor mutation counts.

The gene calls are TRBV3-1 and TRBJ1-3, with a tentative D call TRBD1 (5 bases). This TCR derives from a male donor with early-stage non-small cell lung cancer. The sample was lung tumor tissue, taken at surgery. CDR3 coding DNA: TGTGCCAGCGGGGCGGGGGAACACTCTGGAAACACCATATATTTT. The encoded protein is CASGAGEHSGNTIYF.